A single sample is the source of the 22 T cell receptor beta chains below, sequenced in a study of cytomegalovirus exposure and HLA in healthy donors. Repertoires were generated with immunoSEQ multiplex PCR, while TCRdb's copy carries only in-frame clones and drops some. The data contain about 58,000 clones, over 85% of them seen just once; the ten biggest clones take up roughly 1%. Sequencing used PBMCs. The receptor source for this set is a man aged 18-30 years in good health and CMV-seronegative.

In DNA form, the CDR3 reads TGTGCCTGGTGGACAGGGGGCTCTGGAAACACCATATATTTT. Residues: CAWWTGGSGNTIYF. The chain is built from TRBV30 and TRBJ1-3, with TRBD1 identical over 10 bases. Trimming cost V 5 bases and J 0 bases; bases outside gene matches: 1. The CDR3 length is 14 residues. Germline-derived CDR1 and CDR2 are GTSNPN and SVGIG (reference sequence).

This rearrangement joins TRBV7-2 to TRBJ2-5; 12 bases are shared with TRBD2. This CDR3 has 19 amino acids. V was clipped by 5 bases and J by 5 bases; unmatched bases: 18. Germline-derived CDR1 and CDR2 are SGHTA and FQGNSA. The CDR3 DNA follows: TGTGCCAGCAGCCCACCGGGTCTAGCGGGAGGGCCGCGGTGGGAGACCCAGTACTTC. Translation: CASSPPGLAGGPRWETQYF.

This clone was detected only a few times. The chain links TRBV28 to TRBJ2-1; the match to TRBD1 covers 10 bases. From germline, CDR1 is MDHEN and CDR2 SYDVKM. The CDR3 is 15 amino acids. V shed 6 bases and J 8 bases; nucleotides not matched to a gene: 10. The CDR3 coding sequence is TGTGCCAGCAGGCTACCGGGACAGGGGATCGATGAGCAGTTCTTC. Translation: CASRLPGQGIDEQFF.

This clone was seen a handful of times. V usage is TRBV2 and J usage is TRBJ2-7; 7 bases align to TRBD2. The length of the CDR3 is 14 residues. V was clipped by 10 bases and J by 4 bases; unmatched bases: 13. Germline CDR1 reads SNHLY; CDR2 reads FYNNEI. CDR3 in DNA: TGTGCCACCGACTTCGGAGCGGGAAGTTACGAGCAGTACTTC. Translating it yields CATDFGAGSYEQYF.

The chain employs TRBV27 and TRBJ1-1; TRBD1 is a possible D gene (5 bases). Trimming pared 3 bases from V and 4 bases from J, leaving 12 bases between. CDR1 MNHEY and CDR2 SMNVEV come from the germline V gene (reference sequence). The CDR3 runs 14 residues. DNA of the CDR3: TGTGCCAGCAGTTTGCAGGGAATGGGCACTGAAGCTTTCTTT. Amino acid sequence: CASSLQGMGTEAFF.

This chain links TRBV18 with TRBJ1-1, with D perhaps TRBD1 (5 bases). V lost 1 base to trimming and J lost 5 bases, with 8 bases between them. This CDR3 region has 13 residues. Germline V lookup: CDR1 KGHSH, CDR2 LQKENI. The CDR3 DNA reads TGTGCCAGCTCACCACTCGGGGGAACTGAAGCTTTCTTT. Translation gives CASSPLGGTEAFF.

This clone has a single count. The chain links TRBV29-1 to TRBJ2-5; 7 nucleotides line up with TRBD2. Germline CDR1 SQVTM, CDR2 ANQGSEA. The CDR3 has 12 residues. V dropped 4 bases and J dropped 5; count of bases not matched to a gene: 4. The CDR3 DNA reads TGCAGCGTTGTTGGGGGAGGGGAGACCCAGTACTTC. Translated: CSVVGGGETQYF.

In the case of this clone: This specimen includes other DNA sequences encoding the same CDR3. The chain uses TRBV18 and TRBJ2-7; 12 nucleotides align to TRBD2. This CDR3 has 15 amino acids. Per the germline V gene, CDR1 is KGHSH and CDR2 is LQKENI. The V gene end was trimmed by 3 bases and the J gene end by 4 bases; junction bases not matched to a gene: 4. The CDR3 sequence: CASSPGTSGSYEQYF. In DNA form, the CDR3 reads TGTGCCAGCTCACCCGGGACTAGCGGGTCGTACGAGCAGTACTTC.

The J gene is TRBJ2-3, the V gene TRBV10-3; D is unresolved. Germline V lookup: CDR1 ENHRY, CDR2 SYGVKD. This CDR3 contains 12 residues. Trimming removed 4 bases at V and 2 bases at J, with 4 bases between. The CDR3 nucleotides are TGTGCCATCAGTGTCAACACAGATACGCAGTATTTT. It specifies CAISVNTDTQYF.

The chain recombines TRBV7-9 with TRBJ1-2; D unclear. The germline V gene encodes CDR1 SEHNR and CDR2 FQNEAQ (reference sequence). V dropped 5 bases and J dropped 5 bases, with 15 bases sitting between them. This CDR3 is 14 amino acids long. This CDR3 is CASSQSEQNYGYTF. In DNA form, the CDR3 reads TGTGCCAGCAGCCAATCGGAACAGAATTATGGCTACACCTTC.

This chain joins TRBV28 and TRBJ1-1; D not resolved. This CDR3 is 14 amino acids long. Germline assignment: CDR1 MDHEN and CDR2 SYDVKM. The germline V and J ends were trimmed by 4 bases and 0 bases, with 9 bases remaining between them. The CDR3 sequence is CASSSDSVNTEAFF. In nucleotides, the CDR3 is TGTGCCAGCAGTTCCGACTCCGTGAACACTGAAGCTTTCTTT.

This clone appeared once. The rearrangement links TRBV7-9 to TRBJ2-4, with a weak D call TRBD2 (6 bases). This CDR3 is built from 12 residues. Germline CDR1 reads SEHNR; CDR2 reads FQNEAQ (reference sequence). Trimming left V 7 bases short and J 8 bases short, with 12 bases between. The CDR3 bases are TGTGCCAGCACGGACTACGTCGACATTCAGTACTTC. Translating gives CASTDYVDIQYF.

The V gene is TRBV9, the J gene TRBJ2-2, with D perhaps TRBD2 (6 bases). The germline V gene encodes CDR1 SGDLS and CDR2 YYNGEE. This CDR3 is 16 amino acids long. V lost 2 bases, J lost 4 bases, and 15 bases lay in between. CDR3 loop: CASSVRGSGSTGELFF. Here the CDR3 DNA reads TGTGCCAGCAGCGTGAGGGGAAGCGGGTCCACCGGGGAGCTGTTTTTT.

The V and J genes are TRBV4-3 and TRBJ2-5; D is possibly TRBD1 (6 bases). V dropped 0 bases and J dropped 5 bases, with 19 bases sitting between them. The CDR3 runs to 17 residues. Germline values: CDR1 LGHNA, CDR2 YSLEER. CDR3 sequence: CASSQDHRVGPWETQYF. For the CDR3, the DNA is TGCGCCAGCAGCCAAGATCACAGGGTGGGACCTTGGGAGACCCAGTACTTC.

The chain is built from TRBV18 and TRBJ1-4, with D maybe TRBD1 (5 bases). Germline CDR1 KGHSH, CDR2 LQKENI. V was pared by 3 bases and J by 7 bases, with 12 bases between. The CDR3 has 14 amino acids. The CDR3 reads CASSPTDPSEKLFF. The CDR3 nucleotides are TGTGCCAGCTCACCGACAGACCCATCTGAAAAACTGTTTTTT.

This CDR3 reads CASSYDRYYGYTF. The DNA for the CDR3 is TGTGCCAGCAGTTACGACAGGTACTATGGCTACACCTTC. The chain uses TRBV6-5 and TRBJ1-2, with a tentative D call TRBD1 (6 bases). Germline loops: CDR1 MNHEY, CDR2 SVGAGI. Trimming shortened V by 2 bases and J by 3 bases, and 7 bases separated the two germline ends. The CDR3 runs 13 residues.

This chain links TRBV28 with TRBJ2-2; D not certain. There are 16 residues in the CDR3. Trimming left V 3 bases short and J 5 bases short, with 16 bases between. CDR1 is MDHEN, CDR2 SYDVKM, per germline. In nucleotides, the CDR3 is TGTGCCAGCAGTTTGGCGAGCAGGCCCCCAACCGGGGAGCTGTTTTTT. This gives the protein CASSLASRPPTGELFF.

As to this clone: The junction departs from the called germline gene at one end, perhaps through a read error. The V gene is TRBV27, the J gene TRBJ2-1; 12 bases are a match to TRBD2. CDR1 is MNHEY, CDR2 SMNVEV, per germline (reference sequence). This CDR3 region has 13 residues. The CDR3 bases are TGTGCCAGCAGCCCACTAGCGGGAGGCGGACGACTCTTC. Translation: CASSPLAGGGRLF.

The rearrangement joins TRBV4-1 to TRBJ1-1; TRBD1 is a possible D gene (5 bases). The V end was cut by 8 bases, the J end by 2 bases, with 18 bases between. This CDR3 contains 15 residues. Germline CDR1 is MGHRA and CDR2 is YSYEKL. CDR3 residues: CASSPQRDRNTEAFF. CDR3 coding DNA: TGCGCCAGCTCCCCGCAACGAGACAGAAACACTGAAGCTTTCTTT.

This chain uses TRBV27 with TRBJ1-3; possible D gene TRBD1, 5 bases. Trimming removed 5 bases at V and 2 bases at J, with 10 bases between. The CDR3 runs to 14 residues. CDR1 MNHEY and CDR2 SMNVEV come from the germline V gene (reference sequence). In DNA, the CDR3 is TGTGCCAGCAGTCCCGGGACTGCTGGAAACACCATATATTTT. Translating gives CASSPGTAGNTIYF.

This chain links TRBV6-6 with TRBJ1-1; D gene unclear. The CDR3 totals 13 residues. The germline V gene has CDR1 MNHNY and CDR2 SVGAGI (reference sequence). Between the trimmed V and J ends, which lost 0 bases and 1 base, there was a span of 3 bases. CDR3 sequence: CASSYSQNTEAFF. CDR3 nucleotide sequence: TGTGCCAGCAGTTACTCACAGAACACTGAAGCTTTCTTT.

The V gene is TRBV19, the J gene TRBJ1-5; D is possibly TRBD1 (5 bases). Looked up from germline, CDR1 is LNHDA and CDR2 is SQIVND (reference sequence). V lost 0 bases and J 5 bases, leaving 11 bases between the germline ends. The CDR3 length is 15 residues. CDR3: CASSIESGSYQPQHF. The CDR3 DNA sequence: TGTGCCAGTAGTATAGAGTCAGGGTCCTATCAGCCCCAGCATTTT. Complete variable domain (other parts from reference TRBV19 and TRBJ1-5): DGGITQSPKYLFRKEGQNVTLSCEQNLNHDAMYWYRQDPGQGLRLIYYSQIVNDFQKGDIAEGYSVSREKKESFPLTVTSAQKNPTAFYLCASSIESGSYQPQHFGDGTRLSIL.